This T cell receptor beta chain was documented in a study of cytomegalovirus exposure and HLA in healthy donors (dated by TCRdb to 2017 to 2019). Turning to the overall study: An earlier analysis of roughly 500 of the donors reported about 280 Gb of sequence data and 95 million to 130 million unique TCR beta sequences obtained from about 170 million T cells. To predict cytomegalovirus infection status, the study brought together high-throughput TCR immunosequencing, statistical association of individual TCRs with disease status, and machine learning. Among roughly 370 genotyped donors of the cohort, an average of 235,054 unique TCR beta nucleotide sequences were sequenced per donor, roughly a sixth of them non-productive. The number of donors typed differed by locus, with about 629-630 for A, B, C, DRB1 and DQB1, around 500 for DQA1, approximately 570 for DPA1, and around 450 for DPB1. All discovery cohort repertoires had been generated using a single sequencing platform. In the later analysis, no new phenotypic data were used to find candidate immune exposures; instead, reliance was placed on TCR beta sequences and their occurrence across donors. A separate validation cohort of over a hundred different subjects was used in addition to the 666-subject first cohort. In a later genetic analysis, genome-wide SNP genotypes for about three fifths of the 666 donors were used, and that subset was treated as a discovery cohort. The study used immunosequencing to profile the T cell repertoires of some 600 subjects and linked those repertoires to cytomegalovirus serostatus. Roughly five DR-DQ haplotypes were treated as single units for association and clustering because of strong linkage in the cohort. Of the 350 to 400 genotyped donors, about 80% fell in the genetic ancestry cluster associated with self-reported Caucasian donors. HLA typing included class I and class II loci at four-digit resolution. The aim of the study was to test whether cataloging public T cell receptors could identify signatures of past pathogen exposure. About 280 gigabases of sequencing data and around 85 million unique TCR sequences made up an early release that covered approximately 700 HLA-typed donors. A later analysis re-examined previously published TCR beta repertoires from more than 600 donors and added high-resolution HLA genotyping to investigate patterns of TCR occurrence. Donor age, sex, ethnicity and CMV serostatus were collected together with the repertoire data. In an earlier analysis of roughly 540 of the donors, high-throughput TCR beta sequencing was used to judge whether each TCR beta V gene segment behaved as functional or pseudogenic.

Comments on this clone: It lacks a known antigen. The input lacks base qualities; no much larger clone sits a single base away. Other DNA sequences in this sample translate to the same CDR3.

In total, about 650 healthy bone marrow donors made up the cohort. All cohort members were sampled while nominally healthy, although unrecorded immune exposures were likely present. The donor was CMV seropositive and was included in the group of about 290 seropositive cohort members. Every donor gave a peripheral blood sample, and the peripheral blood mononuclear cells from that sample were used for TCR beta sequencing. Genomic DNA was extracted from the blood cell samples with the Qiagen DNeasy Blood Extraction Kit. Broader findings and caveats from the paper: A total of roughly 160 TCR beta chains were listed by the study as associated with cytomegalovirus. Most TCR sequences were seen in very few donors, while some public TCRs were found in many individuals. At a false discovery rate of 0.05, a later analysis linked roughly 17,000 TCR beta sequences to specific HLA alleles. The cohort was sequenced for TCR beta chains only, and without alpha or paired-chain data the features that could be detected were limited. Sequencing depth was assumed to be roughly uniform across donors in the presence/absence analyses, though that assumption may not hold. Several of the top co-occurrence clusters appeared to be linked to parvovirus B19, influenza, CMV and Epstein-Barr virus, according to a later analysis. The sequencing pipeline was judged likely to have produced a cluster of highly shared sequence variants as a technical artifact. Broadly in line with IMGT annotations, most TCR beta V segments showed up in productive rearrangements about 90% or about 30% of the time in an earlier analysis of 587 of the donors. HLA typing was unavailable for some donors at each locus, so association tests used only the typed subset. Assigning TCR associations to individual alleles was difficult when HLA alleles, especially DR and DQ, strongly co-occurred. Correlated functional status among segregating V segments might be attributable to linkage disequilibrium, but an unknown experimental factor could not be ruled out. In a later genetic analysis, fewer N-insertions in productive TCRs were reported among donors in an Asian-associated ancestry cluster than the roughly 700-donor mean. The earlier analysis of some 540 of the donors excluded roughly 17 rarely observed V segments, including chromosome 9 orphons, because counts were too low. The only immune exposure information available for the cohort was CMV serostatus. The classifier was reported to diagnose cytomegalovirus status with high specificity and sensitivity in both the original cohort and the validation cohort. Some IMGT-functional V segments, including TRBV6-2 and TRBV6-3, could not be told apart with the 87-base-pair reads, so those segments were excluded. Most CMV-associated TCR beta chains appeared to be HLA-restricted in a later analysis, and the HLA associations seemed to be driven largely by CMV exposure. A further reported finding was that TCR beta sequences accurately predicted the HLA-A and HLA-B alleles for most subjects in the first cohort. In a later analysis, the rate of TCR association differed among HLA loci, with DRB1 alleles having the most associated TCRs and HLA-C alleles having the fewest. V-gene and J-gene trimming of TCR beta chains was associated with a missense DCLRE1C variant in a later genetic analysis, and the association was replicated in an independent cohort. The authors suggested that the approach could potentially be extended to other disease states and immunological phenotypes. In a later analysis, HLA-associated TCR beta chains showed more clonal expansion and lower generation probabilities than non-associated chains that were equally common. In vitro tests confirmed that three of the cytomegalovirus-associated TCR beta chains recognize cytomegalovirus antigens.

The germline V gene encodes CDR1 SGHRS and CDR2 YFSETQ. Clipping removes 0 bases from V and 6 bases from J, with 0 as the unmatched junction base count. The CDR3 numbers 13 residues from cysteine through phenylalanine. Kept here is only the CDR3 DNA, which spans 39 bases and is read in frame from base 1. Preparation of the library involved the immunoSEQ multiplex PCR assay. For the multiplex PCR, a mixture combining 60 forward primers for TCR Vbeta segments and 13 reverse primers for TCR Jbeta segments was used. The CDR3 region of rearranged TCR beta genes was amplified from genomic DNA by a multiplex PCR assay. On the Illumina HiSeq System, the amplified TCR beta libraries were sequenced as 87-base-pair reads. In the authors' own workflow: In a later analysis, 77 million or so unique TCR beta chains were counted across the roughly 670 repertoires, and about 9.9 million of these chains were shared by at least two donors. A nearest-neighbor algorithm error-corrected the raw reads and collapsed the reads into unique sequences, merging closely related sequences to remove PCR and sequencing errors. Alignment of CDR3 sequences to IMGT reference sequences was used to assign V, D and J gene segments. For a sequence to be retained, a match of at least six nucleotides was required to both a V gene segment and a J gene segment. Rearrangements were classified as productive when the CDR3 lacked stop codons and remained in frame with V and J, and all other rearrangements were classified as non-productive. Following IMGT convention, CDR3 was defined as the stretch from the second conserved V-encoded cysteine to the conserved J-encoded phenylalanine. In an earlier analysis of just under 600 of the donors, sequences lacking an unambiguous match to a single V gene segment were excluded. In an earlier analysis of a few hundred of the donors, V segments were called functional above 56.7% productive rearrangements and were called segregating when the between-donor standard deviation exceeded 5%. A statistical classification framework was built to diagnose cytomegalovirus status from the catalog of TCR beta chain sequences. In a later analysis, TCR nucleotide sequences were compared against IMGT/GENE-DB human TR gene sequences so that V and J genes could be assigned. The TCRdist pipeline was used in a later analysis to assign CDR3 sequences and most-parsimonious VDJ recombination scenarios. A later analysis defined each TCR beta chain by its CDR3 amino acid sequence plus V-gene family, and excluded reads lacking a unique V-gene family. As a way to deal with suspected cross-contamination and a sequencing artifact, a later analysis dropped 450 to 700 nucleotide sequences that were highly shared and had low generation probability. A later analysis calculated a clonal expansion index for each public chain from normalized within-repertoire ranks of inferred template counts. In a later analysis, generation probabilities were computed using a VDJ recombination model fitted to out-of-frame rearrangements, and the results were checked against IGoR. Hypergeometric tests were used in a later analysis to score TCR-TCR, TCR-HLA and TCR-CMV co-occurrence, with a repertoire-size bias correction applied to the TCR pairs. In a later analysis, false discovery rates were estimated by permuting HLA or CMV assignments 20 times. A later analysis grouped co-occurring TCRs with DBSCAN, adding TCRdist sequence similarity when clustering within HLA-allele-positive subsets. Co-occurrence clustering excluded repertoires with fewer than 30,000 or more than 120,000 public chains, plus five with anomalous nucleotide sharing. As stored in TCRdb, this immuneACCESS dataset retains in-frame rearrangements with V and J assigned. A fraction of the clones does not appear; measured against another copy, unresolved V genes explain less than half of the discrepancy, and the remainder lacks a known reason. D and trimming were read from the DNA, whereas the V and J calls and clone size are those reported in that table. This sample is represented by 150,000 to 200,000 clones; about four fifths of them were singletons. The ten most abundant clones make up roughly 7.3% of the sample.

Sequencing was done on a sample of PBMCs. The clonotype originates from a male donor in good health and CMV-seropositive. The rearranged chain carries TRBV5-1 and TRBJ1-1, and 9 bases in between align with TRBD1. The nucleotide sequence is given as TGCGCCAGCAGCTTGGGACAGGGGGCTGAAGCTTTCTTT. Translation gives CASSLGQGAEAFF.